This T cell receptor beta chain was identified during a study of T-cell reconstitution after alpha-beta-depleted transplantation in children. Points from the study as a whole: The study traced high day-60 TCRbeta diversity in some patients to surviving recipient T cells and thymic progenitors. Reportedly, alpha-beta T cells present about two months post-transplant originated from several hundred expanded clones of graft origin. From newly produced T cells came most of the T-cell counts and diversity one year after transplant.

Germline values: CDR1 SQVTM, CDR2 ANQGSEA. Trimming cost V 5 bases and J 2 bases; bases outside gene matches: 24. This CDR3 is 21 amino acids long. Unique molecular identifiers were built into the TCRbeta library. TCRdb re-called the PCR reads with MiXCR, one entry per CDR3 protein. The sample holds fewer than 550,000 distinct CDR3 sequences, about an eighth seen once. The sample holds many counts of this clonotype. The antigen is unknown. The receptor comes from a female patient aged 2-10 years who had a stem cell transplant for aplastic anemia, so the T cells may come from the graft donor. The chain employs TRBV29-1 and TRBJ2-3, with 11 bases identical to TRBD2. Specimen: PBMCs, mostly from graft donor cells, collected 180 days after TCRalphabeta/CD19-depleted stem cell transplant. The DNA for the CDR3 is TGCAGCGTTCGGAAACGCAGACGGAACCTACTAGCGGGAGCCTACACAGATACGCAGTATTTT. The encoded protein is CSVRKRRRNLLAGAYTDTQYF.